What follows is one T cell receptor (beta chain) and its context. Its matching antigen is unknown. These data originate in a study of CXCR3-negative and CXCR3-positive naive CD8 T cells. Looking at the study overall: With about 1.5 +/- 0.3 million reads per library, the TRB reads numbered about 135 million in total. The study, taken as a whole, reports: Partly lower CXCR3 expression followed cryopreservation, and most assays relied on fresh PBMCs. Relative to memory CD8+ cells, whose diversity was much lower, both naive subsets had comparably high diversity.

CDR1 is SQVTM, CDR2 ANQGSEA, per germline. This CDR3 has 13 residues. It was by 5' RACE with UMI labels that the TRB cDNA libraries were prepared. TCRdb re-called the 5' RACE reads and shows each CDR3 protein once, DNA omitted. The sample data list roughly 29,000 distinct CDR3 sequences. Specimen: memory CD8+ T cells from blood. V usage is TRBV29-1 and J usage is TRBJ2-2. The TCR comes from a human donor in good health. Some clones in this sample may be carry-over from other donors' samples. Here the CDR3 reads CSVVVYNTGELFF.